These T cell receptor beta chains were read from a single sample in a study of T-cell memory formation after mild COVID-19. TCRdb re-called the 5' RACE reads through MiXCR, storing one row per CDR3 protein. Seen here are about 560,000 distinct CDR3 sequences, less than 25% observed once, and the top ten hold 7% to 9%. The sequenced sample consisted of PBMCs or a T cell subset sorted from them (not recorded which). The receptor source for this set is an adult woman who had mild COVID-19 (a few samples of this study predate the infection). Cell type and time point are not known. CDR3s include the opening cysteine and the closing phenylalanine or tryptophan. D genes are given only for firm matches. Some rows mark clone size as missing; the rest say once, few, many or name a class of expanded clone.

TRBV3-1	TRBJ2-7	-	-	CASSQEPYEQYF	TGTGCCAGCAGCCAAGAGCCCTACGAGCAGTACTTC
TRBV6-5	TRBJ1-1	few	-	CASSYETSAGGEAFF	TGTGCCAGCAGTTACGAAACCTCCGCGGGGGGTGAAGCTTTCTTT
TRBV6-6	TRBJ2-7	-	TRBD1	CASKPRGTGVREQYF	TGTGCCAGCAAACCCCGAGGGACAGGGGTCCGCGAGCAGTACTTC
TRBV11-3	TRBJ2-1	-	-	CASSLGPQVHNEQFF	TGTGCCAGCAGCTTAGGCCCCCAGGTGCACAATGAGCAGTTCTTC
TRBV29-1	TRBJ2-2	few	-	CSVSVRGSNTGELFF	TGCAGCGTTAGTGTACGTGGGTCGAACACCGGGGAGCTGTTTTTT
TRBV12-3/TRBV12-4	TRBJ1-1	few	-	CASSFSGVKNTEAFF	TGTGCCAGCAGTTTTTCAGGCGTTAAAAACACTGAAGCTTTCTTT
TRBV30	TRBJ1-1	-	TRBD1	CACKQGEAFF	TGTGCCTGTAAACAGGGGGAAGCTTTCTTT
TRBV6-1	TRBJ1-5	-	-	CASRGQSNQPQHF	TGTGCCAGCAGAGGGCAAAGCAATCAGCCCCAGCATTTT
TRBV7-2	TRBJ2-2	-	-	CASSASPLANTGELFF	TGTGCCAGCAGCGCCAGCCCACTAGCGAACACCGGGGAGCTGTTTTTT
TRBV25-1	TRBJ1-1	-	TRBD1	CASSADRGRRAEAFF	TGTGCCAGCAGTGCAGACAGGGGGCGCAGGGCTGAAGCTTTCTTT
TRBV20-1	TRBJ2-7	-	-	CSAKDGDNTYEQYF	TGCAGTGCTAAGGATGGGGACAACACCTACGAGCAGTACTTC
TRBV7-9	TRBJ2-1	-	-	CASSYDKEVYNEQFF	TGTGCCAGCAGCTACGACAAGGAGGTGTACAATGAGCAGTTCTTC
TRBV5-1	TRBJ2-7	-	-	CASSETYEQYF	TGCGCCAGCAGCGAGACCTACGAGCAGTACTTC
TRBV6-2/TRBV6-3	TRBJ2-2	-	TRBD2	CASKSGVNTGELFF	TGTGCCAGCAAGAGCGGGGTAAACACCGGGGAGCTGTTTTTT
TRBV24-1	TRBJ2-3	-	-	CATSDLSGFAPDTQYF	TGTGCCACCAGTGATTTGTCGGGGTTTGCCCCAGATACGCAGTATTTT
TRBV12-3/TRBV12-4	TRBJ1-6	few	TRBD1	CASSLAQPGQGGSPLHF	TGTGCCAGCAGTTTGGCCCAACCGGGACAGGGGGGATCACCCCTCCACTTT
TRBV6-5	TRBJ1-1	-	-	CASSRRQENKNTEAFF	TGTGCCAGCAGCCGACGACAGGAAAACAAGAACACTGAAGCTTTCTTT
TRBV18	TRBJ2-7	many	-	CASSPGTGYEQYF	TGTGCCAGCAGTCCCGGGACGGGCTACGAGCAGTACTTC
TRBV5-1	TRBJ2-7	few	-	CASSLEAVAAYEQYF	TGCGCCAGCAGCTTGGAGGCCGTAGCGGCCTACGAGCAGTACTTC
TRBV6-5	TRBJ2-7	few	-	CASSYVGRPYEQYF	TGTGCCAGCAGTTACGTCGGTAGGCCGTACGAGCAGTACTTC
TRBV7-9	TRBJ2-7	few	TRBD2	CASSSVSGRAVDEQYF	TGTGCCAGCAGCTCCGTTAGCGGGAGGGCTGTTGACGAGCAGTACTTC
TRBV9	TRBJ2-1	few	-	CASSEAPSSYNEQFF	TGTGCCAGCAGCGAAGCGCCAAGCTCCTACAATGAGCAGTTCTTC
TRBV5-1	TRBJ1-3	few	-	CASSSGNSSGNTIYF	TGCGCCAGCAGCTCGGGGAATTCGTCTGGAAACACCATATATTTT
TRBV7-8	TRBJ1-3	-	-	CASSPPLLGGSGNTIYF	TGTGCCAGCAGTCCTCCCCTGCTTGGAGGCTCTGGAAACACCATATATTTT
TRBV7-9	TRBJ2-3	few	-	CASSLEAGWSTDTQYF	TGTGCCAGCAGCTTAGAGGCCGGGTGGAGCACAGATACGCAGTATTTT
TRBV15	TRBJ2-1	-	TRBD2	CATSSGTSGHNEQFF	TGTGCCACCAGCAGCGGGACTAGCGGTCACAATGAGCAGTTCTTC
TRBV12-3/TRBV12-4	TRBJ1-1	-	TRBD1	CASSPPGQANTEAFF	TGTGCCAGCAGTCCACCGGGACAGGCGAACACTGAAGCTTTCTTT
TRBV20-1	TRBJ2-1	-	TRBD2	CSAISGSSYNEQFF	TGCAGTGCAATCAGCGGGAGCTCCTACAATGAGCAGTTCTTC
TRBV5-5	TRBJ1-2	-	-	CASSLPGTTDGYTF	TGTGCCAGCAGCTTGCCCGGGACAACCGATGGCTACACCTTC
TRBV5-1	TRBJ2-7	-	-	CASSLAGQGFDEQYF	TGCGCCAGCAGCTTGGCCGGGCAGGGGTTCGACGAGCAGTACTTC
TRBV7-7	TRBJ2-1	few	-	CASSFSQGTYNEQFF	TGTGCCAGCAGCTTTAGTCAGGGGACCTACAATGAGCAGTTCTTC
TRBV7-2	TRBJ2-3	-	-	CASSLVRGALADTQYF	TGTGCCAGCAGCTTAGTAAGGGGGGCGCTTGCAGATACGCAGTATTTT
TRBV3-1	TRBJ2-3	-	-	CASSQEGTTDTQYF	TGTGCCAGCAGCCAAGAGGGGACCACAGATACGCAGTATTTT
TRBV11-2	TRBJ2-3	few	TRBD2	CASSHWGLAGAPDTQYF	TGTGCCAGCAGCCACTGGGGACTAGCGGGGGCCCCAGATACGCAGTATTTT
TRBV20-1	TRBJ1-1	-	-	CSARDRVGRIEAFF	TGCAGTGCTAGAGATCGGGTCGGAAGGATTGAAGCTTTCTTT
TRBV23-1	TRBJ1-5	-	TRBD1	CASSQSLVGTGSNQPQHF	TGCGCCAGCAGTCAATCGTTGGTTGGGACAGGGAGCAATCAGCCCCAGCATTTT
TRBV6-2/TRBV6-3	TRBJ1-1	few	-	CASSYGVRTEAFF	TGTGCCAGCAGTTACGGTGTTAGGACTGAAGCTTTCTTT
TRBV5-1	TRBJ2-5	few	-	CASSQTQQYQETQYF	TGCGCCAGCAGCCAGACCCAACAGTACCAAGAGACCCAGTACTTC
TRBV7-8	TRBJ1-3	-	-	CASSLRQSSGNTIYF	TGTGCCAGCAGCTTAAGACAGAGCTCTGGAAACACCATATATTTT
TRBV5-1	TRBJ1-1	few	-	CASRTDSNTEAFF	TGCGCCAGTAGAACAGATTCAAACACTGAAGCTTTCTTT
TRBV7-2	TRBJ2-3	-	-	CASSLMSGASTDTQYF	TGTGCCAGCAGCTTAATGTCCGGGGCTAGCACAGATACGCAGTATTTT
TRBV7-8	TRBJ1-1	few	TRBD1	CASSFTDRDSEAFF	TGTGCCAGCAGCTTTACCGACAGGGACTCTGAAGCTTTCTTT
TRBV7-3	TRBJ2-3	many	-	CASSSSTGADTQYF	TGTGCCAGCAGCTCCTCGACGGGAGCAGATACGCAGTATTTT
TRBV6-2/TRBV6-3	TRBJ2-7	few	-	CASSYLGSEQYF	TGTGCCAGCAGTTATCTAGGGAGCGAGCAGTACTTC
TRBV2	TRBJ1-1	few	-	CASSDPGGRSTEAFF	TGTGCCAGCAGTGACCCCGGTGGGAGATCCACTGAAGCTTTCTTT
TRBV7-2	TRBJ2-7	few	TRBD1	CASSPPGTDSYEQYF	TGTGCCAGCAGCCCGCCCGGGACAGATTCCTACGAGCAGTACTTC
TRBV7-2	TRBJ2-3	-	TRBD2	CASSLTPAGLADTQYF	TGTGCCAGCAGCTTAACCCCAGCGGGACTGGCAGATACGCAGTATTTT
TRBV29-1	TRBJ1-2	-	TRBD1	CSVGTGEDYGYTF	TGCAGCGTGGGGACAGGAGAAGACTATGGCTACACCTTC
TRBV3-1	TRBJ2-3	-	TRBD1	CASSRSDRGDTQYF	TGTGCCAGCAGCCGAAGTGACAGGGGAGATACGCAGTATTTT
TRBV6-1	TRBJ1-1	few	-	CASRREGDTEAFF	TGTGCCAGCAGGAGGGAGGGGGACACTGAAGCTTTCTTT
TRBV20-1	TRBJ1-5	-	-	CSATDYESNQPQHF	TGCAGTGCCACGGACTACGAGAGCAATCAGCCCCAGCATTTT
TRBV6-6	TRBJ1-4	few	-	CASSHGGAEKLFF	TGTGCCAGCAGTCACGGGGGGGCTGAAAAACTGTTTTTT
TRBV6-7	TRBJ2-7	-	TRBD1	CASSSIDRELGEQYF	TGTGCCAGCAGTTCCATAGACAGGGAATTGGGCGAGCAGTACTTC
TRBV5-6	TRBJ2-3	-	TRBD2	CASSVVSGILEDTQYF	TGTGCCAGCAGCGTGGTTAGCGGGATCTTAGAAGATACGCAGTATTTT
TRBV7-8	TRBJ2-1	many	TRBD2	CASSPGLAVSYNEQFF	TGTGCCAGCAGCCCAGGACTAGCGGTCTCCTACAATGAGCAGTTCTTC
TRBV7-8	TRBJ1-1	few	-	CASSLVRSYGGGGAEAFF	TGTGCCAGCAGCTTAGTTCGGTCGTACGGGGGCGGAGGGGCTGAAGCTTTCTTT
TRBV9	TRBJ1-1	few	-	CASSVAPYTEAFF	TGTGCCAGCAGCGTAGCCCCGTACACTGAAGCTTTCTTT
TRBV24-1	TRBJ2-1	-	-	CATSEAGSARDEQFF	TGTGCCACCAGTGAGGCGGGTTCGGCAAGGGATGAGCAGTTCTTC
TRBV12-3/TRBV12-4	TRBJ2-7	many	-	CASSFVGGLSYEQYF	TGTGCCAGCAGTTTTGTCGGCGGGCTCTCCTACGAGCAGTACTTC
TRBV5-1	TRBJ2-3	-	TRBD2	CASSLELAADTQYF	TGCGCCAGCAGCTTGGAACTAGCGGCAGATACGCAGTATTTT